This T cell receptor beta chain was obtained from a study of monozygotic twins with cystic fibrosis. Whole-study results and caveats: No link emerged between shared CDR3 counts and age, concordance or severity. Median Simpson clonality of 0.0095 suggested naive T cells predominated.

In the case of this clone: Antigen specificity is unknown.

Sequencing was performed with immunoSEQ multiplex PCR; in TCRdb, only in-frame clones are kept and a portion is missing. The sample includes 7,400 or so clones, approximately 93% of them seen just once. The CDR3 totals 11 residues. Germline V gene data show CDR1 as LGHNT and CDR2 as FRNRAP. V was pared by 1 base and J by 15 bases, with 10 bases between. This clonotype was sampled from a boy younger than 10 with cystic fibrosis. This sequence joins TRBV12-5 and TRBJ2-1; a possible D gene is TRBD2 (6 bases). Sequenced material: blood. The CDR3 DNA sequence: TGTGCTAGTGGTTTGGGGGCGGGGCGGTTCTTC. Its protein is CASGLGAGRFF.